The clone carrying this TCR beta chain was seen a handful of times. What it binds is not known. With 5 bases removed from V and 6 bases from J, the gap between germline ends came to 14 bases. The germline CDR1 and CDR2 sequences are SGHTA and FQGTGA. The CDR3 contains 14 residues. This entry comes from a study of T cells after yellow fever vaccination. Notes on the study in general: Most primary-vaccination clones recurred post-booster (more than 95% CD4, 88% CD8).

TCRdb re-analysed the 5' RACE reads in MiXCR, keeping a single row per CDR3 protein. Counted here are hundreds of thousands of distinct CDR3 sequences, roughly 21% occurring once; the ten biggest clones make up around an eighth. The material was PBMCs, obtained 15 days after the yellow fever booster vaccination. J is TRBJ2-1 and V is TRBV7-3, with a weak D call TRBD2 (7 bases). This TCR came from a man aged 25 to 45 who received the YFV17D yellow fever vaccine. The CDR3 nucleotides are TGTGCCAGCAGCCGAACTGGGGGGGCCAATGAGCAGTTCTTC. It encodes CASSRTGGANEQFF.